This TCR beta chain was sequenced in a study of cytomegalovirus exposure and HLA in healthy donors. The PCR ran on 60 Vbeta and 13 Jbeta primers. The repertoire was sequenced with immunoSEQ multiplex PCR; TCRdb's copy has only in-frame clones and lacks some. The sample lists tens of thousands of clones; just under 85% were seen once. This clone was recorded once. With 1 base removed from V and 2 bases from J, the gap between germline ends came to 9 bases. The CDR3 runs 14 residues. Looked up from germline, CDR1 is WNHNN and CDR2 is SYGVQD (reference sequence). The J gene is TRBJ2-7, the V gene TRBV10-1, with a weak D call TRBD1 (5 bases). This TCR came from a young woman in good health and CMV-seropositive. Sequencing was performed on PBMCs. CDR3 DNA: TGCGCCAGCAGTGAGTGGCAGGGTGCCTACGAGCAGTACTTC. Amino acid sequence: CASSEWQGAYEQYF.